This T cell receptor beta chain was obtained from a study of beta chain features in type 1 diabetes. A CD45RO/CCR7/CD25/CD127/CD95/CD27 panel sorted naive, central memory, regulatory and stem cell-like memory CD4+ cells. Isolated RNA was reverse transcribed in full, so expressed TCRB transcripts were sequenced. Generated by immunoSEQ multiplex PCR, the TCRdb table keeps only in-frame clones and is missing some. The sample carries around 170,000 clones, less than 9.5% recorded once. This clone was seen more than once but under ten times. Its antigen is not known. The germline V gene has CDR1 SQVTM and CDR2 ANQGSEA. The CDR3 is 12 amino acids. Trimming pared 3 bases from V and 4 bases from J, leaving 7 bases between. General study findings and limits: For patients, the naive, central memory and Treg TCRB repertoires appeared more alike than for healthy donors.

V and J are TRBV29-1 and TRBJ1-3; a weak D match, TRBD1 (5 bases). What was sequenced was central memory CD4+ T cells from blood. This clonotype was obtained from a woman aged 18-35 years in good health. The CDR3 DNA follows: TGCAGCGTTGACGCAGGGGGAAACACCATATATTTT. Amino acid sequence: CSVDAGGNTIYF.